This TCR beta chain was recorded in a study of blood T cell repertoires in COVID-19. Study at large: Whether acute or convalescent, the COVID-19 samples came from the United States, Italy and Spain. Sample material is recorded as cDNA or gDNA derived from T cells, B-cell-depleted T cells, or PBMCs.

CDR3 length equals 15 residues. Trimming took off 1 base at V and 1 base at J, with 10 bases between the two ends. Looked up from germline, CDR1 is SGHNT and CDR2 is YENEEA. Per the original methods: Counts of nucleated cells, estimated from reference gene primer amplification, were obtained. Produced via immunoSEQ multiplex PCR; TCRdb's table is partial and in-frame only. V, J and clone size reflect that table, while D and trimming were determined from the DNA. The sample has roughly 250,000 clones, approximately 86% seen once. The material sequenced was peripheral blood. The chain recombines TRBV11-3 with TRBJ1-1; unclear D gene. This clonotype was obtained from a woman in her 30s with acute or convalescent COVID-19. This CDR3 is CASSLVQTQNTEAFF. The DNA for the CDR3 is TGTGCCAGCAGCTTAGTGCAGACACAGAACACTGAAGCTTTCTTT.